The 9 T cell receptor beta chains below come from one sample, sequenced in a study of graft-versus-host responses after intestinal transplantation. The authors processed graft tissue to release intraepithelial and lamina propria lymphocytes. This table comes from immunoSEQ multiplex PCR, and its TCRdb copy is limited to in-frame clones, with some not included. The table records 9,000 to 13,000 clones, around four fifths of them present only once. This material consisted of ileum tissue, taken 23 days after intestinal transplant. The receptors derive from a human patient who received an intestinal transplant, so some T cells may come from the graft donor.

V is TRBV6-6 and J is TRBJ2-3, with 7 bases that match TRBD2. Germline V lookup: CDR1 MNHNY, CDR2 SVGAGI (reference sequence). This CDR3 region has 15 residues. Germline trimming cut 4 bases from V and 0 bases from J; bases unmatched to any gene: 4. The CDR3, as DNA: TGTGCCAGCAGTTGGGGGACTACGAGCACAGATACGCAGTATTTT. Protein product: CASSWGTTSTDTQYF.

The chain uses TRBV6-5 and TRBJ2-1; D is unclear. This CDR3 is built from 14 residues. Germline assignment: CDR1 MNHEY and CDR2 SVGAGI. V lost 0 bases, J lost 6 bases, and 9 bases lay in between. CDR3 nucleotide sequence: TGTGCCAGCAGTTACTCGGGATATGCCAATGAGCAGTTCTTC. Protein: CASSYSGYANEQFF.

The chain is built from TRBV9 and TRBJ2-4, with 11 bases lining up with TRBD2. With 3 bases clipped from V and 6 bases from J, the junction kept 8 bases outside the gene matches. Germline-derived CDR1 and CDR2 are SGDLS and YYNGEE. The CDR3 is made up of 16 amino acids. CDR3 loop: CASSAGVGLAGNIQYF. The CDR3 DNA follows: TGTGCCAGCAGCGCCGGGGTCGGACTAGCGGGAAACATTCAGTACTTC.

DNA of the CDR3: TGCGCCAGCAGCCAAGAATGGGGGCGCGGGGGGGCCTACAATGAGCAGTTCTTC. This sequence encodes CASSQEWGRGGAYNEQFF. The chain joins TRBV4-3 to TRBJ2-1; 9 bases line up with TRBD2. Germline V gives CDR1 LGHNA, CDR2 YSLEER. V lost 0 bases to trimming and J lost 2 bases; unmatched junction nucleotides: 8. The CDR3 covers 18 residues.

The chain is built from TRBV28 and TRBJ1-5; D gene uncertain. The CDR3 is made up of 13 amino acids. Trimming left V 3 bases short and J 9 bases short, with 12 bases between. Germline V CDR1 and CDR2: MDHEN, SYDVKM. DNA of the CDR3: TGTGCCAGCAGTTTTGCCGGGGATCGGCCCCAGCATTTT. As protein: CASSFAGDRPQHF.

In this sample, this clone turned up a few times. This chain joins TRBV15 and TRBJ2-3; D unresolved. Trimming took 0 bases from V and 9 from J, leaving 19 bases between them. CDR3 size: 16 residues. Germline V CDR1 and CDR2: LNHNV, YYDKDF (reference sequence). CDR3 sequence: CATSREGARPHTTQYF. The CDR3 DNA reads TGTGCCACCAGCAGAGAAGGAGCTCGTCCCCATACGACGCAGTATTTT.

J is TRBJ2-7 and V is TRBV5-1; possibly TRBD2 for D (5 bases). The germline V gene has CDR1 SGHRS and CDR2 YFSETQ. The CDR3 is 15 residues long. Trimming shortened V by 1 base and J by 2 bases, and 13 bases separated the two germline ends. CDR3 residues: CASSLRSGSPYEQYF. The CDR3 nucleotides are TGCGCCAGCAGCTTGAGGTCGGGGAGCCCCTACGAGCAGTACTTC.

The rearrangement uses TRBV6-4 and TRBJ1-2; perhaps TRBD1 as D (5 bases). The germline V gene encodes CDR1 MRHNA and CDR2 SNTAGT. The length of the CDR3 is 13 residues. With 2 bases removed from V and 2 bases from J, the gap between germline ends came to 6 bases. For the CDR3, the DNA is TGTGCCAGCAGTGACCGGGACAACTATGGCTACACCTTC. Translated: CASSDRDNYGYTF.

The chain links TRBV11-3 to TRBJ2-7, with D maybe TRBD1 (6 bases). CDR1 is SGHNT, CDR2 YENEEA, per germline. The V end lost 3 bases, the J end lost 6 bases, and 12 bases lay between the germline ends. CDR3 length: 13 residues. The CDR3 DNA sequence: TGTGCCAGCAGCTTCGCAGGGGTTGGCGAGCAGTACTTC. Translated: CASSFAGVGEQYF.